This T cell receptor beta chain derives from a study of T cell responses to AZD1222 COVID-19 vaccine. This CDR3 is 15 amino acids long. CDR1 is SNHLY, CDR2 FYNNEI, per germline. Unmatched junction bases numbered 11, after V lost 7 bases and J lost 5 bases. Data came from immunoSEQ multiplex PCR; TCRdb stores just in-frame clones and leaves some out. The table lists some 130,000 clones, roughly 91% of them singletons, with approximately 7% in the top ten. The genes are TRBV2 and TRBJ2-5, with 9 bases that match TRBD2. The TCR comes from an adult who received the AZD1222 COVID-19 vaccine. Sequencing was performed on peripheral blood, taken 28 days after the second AZD1222 dose. Here the CDR3 reads CASNKKASGTETQYF. The CDR3 DNA reads as TGTGCCAGCAATAAAAAGGCTAGCGGGACCGAGACCCAGTACTTC.